One sample yielded the 6 T cell receptor beta chains listed below, sequenced in a study of PD-1 blockade in mismatch repair-deficient tumors. TCRdb's table, derived via immunoSEQ multiplex PCR, lists solely in-frame clones and lacks some. The sample has some 100,000 clones; 82% are singletons. Sequences were derived from peripheral blood, sampled around 8 months after starting pembrolizumab. These receptor sequences come from an adult with mismatch repair-deficient cancer.

This chain links TRBV6-1 with TRBJ2-7, with D perhaps TRBD2 (7 bases). The CDR3 consists of 15 residues. Trimming shortened V by 10 bases and J by 9 bases, and 28 bases separated the two germline ends. Per the germline V gene, CDR1 is MNHNS and CDR2 is SASEGT. The CDR3 sequence is CATRGLGGENSPQYF. The CDR3 nucleotides read TGTGCCACAAGGGGGTTAGGGGGGGAGAACTCACCGCAGTACTTC.

This sequence joins TRBV7-6 and TRBJ1-2; D might be TRBD1 (6 bases). The CDR3 length is 12 residues. Trimming stripped 1 base from V and 7 bases from J, with 7 bases between. CDR1 is SGHVS and CDR2 is FNYEAQ in the germline V gene. CDR3 sequence reads: CASSLGGPGYTF. The CDR3 DNA is TGTGCCAGCAGCTTAGGGGGGCCTGGCTACACCTTC.

The chain recombines TRBV10-3 with TRBJ1-1; TRBD1 aligns across 8 bases. V was pared by 6 bases and J by 0 bases, with 0 bases of the junction left unmatched. This CDR3 region has 13 residues. Germline loops: CDR1 ENHRY, CDR2 SYGVKD. The CDR3 spells CAIRDRVNTEAFF. The DNA for the CDR3 is TGTGCCATCAGGGACAGGGTGAACACTGAAGCTTTCTTT.

V gene TRBV20-1 combines with J gene TRBJ2-7; D is undetermined. CDR1 and CDR2 from the germline V gene are DFQATT and SNEGSKA (reference sequence). V lost 6 bases to trimming and J lost 0 bases, with 6 bases between them. This CDR3 contains 11 residues. The CDR3 nucleotides are TGCAGTGCCCAGATCTCCTACGAGCAGTACTTC. Encoded protein: CSAQISYEQYF.

V gene TRBV7-3 combines with J gene TRBJ2-1; TRBD2 might be the D (6 bases). The CDR3 totals 15 residues. Deletions cut 4 bases from V and 7 bases from J, with 17 bases between. Germline assignment: CDR1 SGHTA and CDR2 FQGTGA. The CDR3 DNA sequence: TGTGCCAGCAGCTCTGGACTACCTCCGGAAAATGAGCAGTTCTTC. It encodes CASSSGLPPENEQFF.

The chain couples TRBV6-4 to TRBJ2-1; D is ambiguous. Deletions cut 4 bases from V and 0 bases from J, with 10 bases between. The CDR3 runs 15 residues. CDR1 is MRHNA and CDR2 is SNTAGT in the germline V gene. In DNA, the CDR3 is TGTGCCAGCAGTGTAGGCGAGAGCTCCTACAATGAGCAGTTCTTC. It yields the protein CASSVGESSYNEQFF.